This section outlines one T cell receptor (beta chain) sequence together with its context. The antigen this receptor binds is unknown. Per-base quality was not reported, and no clone a single base away is much larger than it. The sample contains more than one DNA sequence encoding this CDR3. The data belong to a study of shared clonotypes between healthy human individuals (dated by TCRdb to 2018 to 2021). Broadly, across the study: Two women and three men aged 18 to 49 years were included in the cohort. For each donor, three plates each were used for CD4 naive and CD4 memory, two plates were used for CD8 naive, and one plate was used for CD8 memory. To estimate repertoire size and how much clonotypes are shared between individuals, the study performed deep sequencing of blood TCR repertoires from roughly five healthy adults. Libraries were prepared and TCR repertoires were sequenced by different laboratories using diverse techniques, in order to increase sequencing depth and limit assay-specific biases. Leukapheresis yielded between about 0.9 and 10 billion PBMCs per donor.

Paper-wide results and their limitations: Sharing across four donors was observed for approximately 4.6% of naive CD4, less than 4% of naive CD8, 2% to 2.5% of memory CD4, and around 0.4% of memory CD8 clonotypes. Because the study included only a small number of donors, the genetic and exposure-history diversity represented was limited. Incomplete sequencing was indicated by rarefaction of sorted-subset datasets, despite the large sequencing depth. Based on pairwise subsampling, the degree of clonotype sharing among donors was expected to be affected by sequencing depth. Higher generation probabilities were observed for clonotypes shared by all four sorted-subset donors than for non-shared clonotypes. Sampling was restricted to blood, and TCR repertoires in tissue are likely to differ from TCR repertoires in blood. Estimated clonotype richness was generally larger for naive than for memory subsets.

Trimming at the junction amounts to 2 bases on V and 0 bases on J, and the germline ends lie 10 bases apart. Its CDR3 holds 15 amino acids, cysteine through phenylalanine. Of the read, only the CDR3 DNA is kept; its 45 bases are in frame from base 1. From a lookup of the germline V gene, CDR1 and CDR2 are SGDLS and YYNGEE. CD8 naive samples were obtained by positive selection for CCR7 among CD45RO-negative cells, yielding a CD45RA+CCR7+ population from which TemRA cells were excluded. Healthy HIV-negative adults with no recently reported acute infections or vaccinations were included as donors. Every donor was a Caucasian adult living in Nashville, Tennessee, USA. After blood collection by leukapheresis, PBMCs were isolated using Ficoll-Histopaque density gradient centrifugation and then cryopreserved in the vapor phase of liquid nitrogen. Purity and quantity of every magnetically sorted T cell population were checked by analytical flow cytometry. From each sorted fraction, genomic DNA was isolated and quantified by UV absorbance on a Nanodrop 2000c.

Using the deep immunoSEQ assay, multiplex PCR amplified TCR CDR3 regions from genomic DNA. Genomic DNA extracted from each cell subset was distributed evenly over all wells of several immunoSEQ 96-well plates, and each plate served as one replicate. For sorted subsets, roughly 200 ng of genomic DNA, equivalent to 25,000 to 35,000 T cell genomes, went into each replicate PCR. Purified libraries were measured with a Qubit 3.0 fluorometer, size-checked on a Bioanalyzer 2100, and measured again with the KAPA Library Quantification kit. Every immunoSEQ 96-well plate was sequenced on a separate single-read 150-cycle Illumina NextSeq 550 flow cell. The authors processed their data as follows. The immunoSEQ output contained only junctional sequences without quality scores, so filtering could not match that applied to full-length reads. Sequences were annotated with PyIR, a Python wrapper for IgBLAST v1.9, and V/J genes and CDR3 were assigned using IMGT germline references. Reads with weak V/J assignments (E-value above 1e-6), missing CDR3, stop codons, out-of-frame junctions, or ambiguous translated residues were removed. A V3J clonotype was defined by an identical inferred V gene, J gene, and CDR3 amino acid sequence. The percentage overlap between two repertoires was calculated by dividing the number of shared unique clonotypes by the size of the smaller repertoire. Richness of each repertoire was evaluated using RTK rarefaction, the Chao1 estimator, and Recon v2.1 estimates of unobserved clonotypes. Generation probabilities for all TCRbeta clonotypes obtained by the gDNA method from a handful of donors were computed using OLGA. What TCRdb holds here is the immuneACCESS table cut down to in-frame rearrangements. Part of the clones is not present; checked against another copy, under half of the missing clones reflect an unresolved V gene, and the others are unexplained. V, J and clone size derive from that table, while D and trimming were established from the DNA sequence. This sample has some 1,900,000 clones in its table, and 85% to 95% of those were observed once. Of the sample, 0.95% to 1.5% is held by the ten largest clones.

The clonotype comes from a man in his late teens or twenties in good health. The source material was naive CD8+ T cells sorted from blood. The cell subset or site label of this sample denotes: CD45RA+CCR7+. The V gene is TRBV9 and the J gene is TRBJ2-3; TRBD2 is perhaps the D gene, given 6 matching bases. The CDR3 amino acid sequence is: CASSVVGTSTDTQYF. The base sequence is TGTGCCAGCAGCGTTGTGGGGACTAGCACAGATACGCAGTATTTT. When the CDR3 is completed using the reference TRBV9 and TRBJ2-3 genes on either side, the full variable domain is DSGVTQTPKHLITATGQRVTLRCSPRSGDLSVYWYQQSLDQGLQFLIQYYNGEERAKGNILERFSAQQFPDLHSELNLSSLELGDSALYFCASSVVGTSTDTQYFGPGTRLTVL.